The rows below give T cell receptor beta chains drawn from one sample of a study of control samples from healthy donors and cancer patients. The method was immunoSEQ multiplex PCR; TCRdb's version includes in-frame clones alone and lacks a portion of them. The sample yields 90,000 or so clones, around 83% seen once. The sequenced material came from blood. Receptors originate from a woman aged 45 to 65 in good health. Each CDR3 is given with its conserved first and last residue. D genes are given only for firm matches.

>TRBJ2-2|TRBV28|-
CASRSSFGGELFF
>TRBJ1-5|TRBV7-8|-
CASSALKQPQHF
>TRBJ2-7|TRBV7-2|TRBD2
CASSSPTSGAEDPSTQYF
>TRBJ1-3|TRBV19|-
CASSIPGTRLSGNTIYF
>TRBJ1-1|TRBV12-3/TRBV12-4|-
CASSLGQNTEAFF
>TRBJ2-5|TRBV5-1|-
CASSLEAQAETQYF
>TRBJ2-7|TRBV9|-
CASSVGVGAIYEQYF
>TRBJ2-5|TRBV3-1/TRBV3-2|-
CASSLRKNQETQYF
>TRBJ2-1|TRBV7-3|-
CASSWSGGGDEQFF
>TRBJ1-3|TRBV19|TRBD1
CASSQGQGTGGNTIYF
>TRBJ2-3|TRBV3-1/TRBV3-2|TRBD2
CASSRREAEDTQYF
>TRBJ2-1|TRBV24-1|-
CATLRGAHNEQFF
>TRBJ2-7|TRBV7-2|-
CASSASGITYEQYF
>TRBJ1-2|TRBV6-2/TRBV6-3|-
CASSSTANYGYTF
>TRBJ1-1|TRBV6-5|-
CASSYSGAMNTEAFF
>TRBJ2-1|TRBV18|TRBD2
CASSPPTGRHEQFF
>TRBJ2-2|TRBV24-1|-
CATSDLFTGELFF
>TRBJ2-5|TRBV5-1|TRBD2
CASRGPGGGETQYF
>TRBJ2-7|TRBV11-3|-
CASSLVTTEVYEQYF
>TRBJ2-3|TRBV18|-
CASSPLALGADTQYF
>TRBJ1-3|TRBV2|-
CASRTAFSGNTIYF
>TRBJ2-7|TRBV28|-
CASQESSGVYEQYF
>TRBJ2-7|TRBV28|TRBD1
CASSLGGTGGGEQYF
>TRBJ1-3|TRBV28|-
CASSLLDASSGNTIYF
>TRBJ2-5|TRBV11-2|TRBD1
CASSFLTGGPVETQYF
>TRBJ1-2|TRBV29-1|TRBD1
CSVDGTGNYGYTF
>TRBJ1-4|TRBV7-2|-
CASSLNRVDEKLFF
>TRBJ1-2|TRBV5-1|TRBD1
CASSRGQTRDGYTF
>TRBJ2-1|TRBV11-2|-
CASSLWVSSSYNEQFF